These T cell receptor beta chains were read from a single sample in a study of T cell responses to AZD1222 COVID-19 vaccine. Data came from immunoSEQ multiplex PCR; TCRdb stores just in-frame clones and leaves some out. The sample carries around 200,000 clones, roughly 94% recorded once. Sequenced material: peripheral blood, taken 28 days after the second AZD1222 dose. All receptors come from an adult who received the AZD1222 COVID-19 vaccine. CDR3s include the opening cysteine and the closing phenylalanine or tryptophan. The D gene is left open where the match is weak. Clone size is not always given. Where it is, it says once, few, many or a class for expanded clones.

CAISEQRTDSPLHF,TGTGCCATCAGTGAGCAAAGGACGGATTCACCCCTCCACTTT,NA,TRBJ1-6,NA,TRBV10-3
CASTPRAGGQETQYF,TGTGCCAGCACCCCTCGTGCGGGGGGCCAAGAGACCCAGTACTTC,NA,TRBJ2-5,TRBD2,TRBV27
CASRWRRGNNSPLHF,TGTGCCAGCAGGTGGCGGAGGGGGAATAATTCACCCCTCCACTTT,NA,TRBJ1-6,NA,TRBV27
CASSQEGTGVVDTQYF,TGTGCCAGCAGCCAGGAGGGGACAGGGGTCGTTGATACGCAGTATTTT,NA,TRBJ2-3,TRBD1,TRBV6-2/TRBV6-3
CASSLDHGNKQYF,TGTGCCAGCAGCTTAGATCACGGGAACAAGCAGTACTTC,few,TRBJ2-7,NA,TRBV11-3
CASSLGGVRGYGELFF,TGCGCCAGCAGCTTGGGTGGAGTGAGGGGCTACGGGGAGCTGTTTTTT,NA,TRBJ2-2,NA,TRBV5-1
CASSPLEGPGQMSTGEYF,TGTGCCAGCTCACCACTTGAGGGGCCGGGACAAATGTCGACAGGAGAATATTTT,NA,TRBJ1-3,NA,TRBV18
CASSPGRTGELFF,TGTGCCAGCTCACCGGGGAGAACCGGGGAGCTGTTTTTT,NA,TRBJ2-2,NA,TRBV18
CASSWGGSNEKLFF,TGTGCCAGCAGCTGGGGGGGTAGTAATGAAAAACTGTTTTTT,NA,TRBJ1-4,NA,TRBV5-5
CASSPGAAGANVLTF,TGCGCCAGCAGCCCCGGGGCAGCTGGGGCCAACGTCCTGACTTTC,NA,TRBJ2-6,NA,TRBV5-1
CASSPVGQNTEAFF,TGCGCCAGCAGCCCCGTCGGACAGAACACTGAAGCTTTCTTT,NA,TRBJ1-1,NA,TRBV5-1
CASILYSSPGFNEKLFF,TGTGCCAGCATCCTCTACTCTTCTCCAGGGTTTAATGAAAAACTGTTTTTT,NA,TRBJ1-4,NA,TRBV7-9
CASSATGIYGYTF,TGTGCCAGCAGTGCGACAGGGATCTATGGCTACACCTTC,NA,TRBJ1-2,TRBD1,TRBV25-1
CASSPRQGNAGYTF,TGCGCCAGCAGCCCCAGACAGGGGAACGCGGGCTACACCTTC,NA,TRBJ1-2,TRBD1,TRBV4-1
CASRLRDQEKLFF,TGTGCCAGCAGGCTCCGGGACCAAGAAAAACTGTTTTTT,NA,TRBJ1-4,NA,TRBV12-3/TRBV12-4
CASSLQGAGQPQHF,TGTGCCAGCAGCCTACAGGGGGCAGGCCAGCCCCAGCATTTT,few,TRBJ1-5,TRBD1,TRBV13
CASRTTMGTDTQYF,TGTGCCAGCAGGACAACCATGGGCACAGATACGCAGTATTTT,NA,TRBJ2-3,NA,TRBV27
CASSLTETNEKLFF,TGTGCCAGCAGCTTGACAGAAACTAATGAAAAACTGTTTTTT,NA,TRBJ1-4,NA,TRBV6-5
CASTGLAGSKTQYF,TGTGCCAGCACAGGACTAGCGGGATCGAAGACCCAGTACTTC,NA,TRBJ2-5,TRBD2,TRBV27
CSVVPGTSGSTDTQYF,TGCAGCGTTGTTCCTGGGACTAGCGGGAGCACAGATACGCAGTATTTT,once,TRBJ2-3,TRBD2,TRBV29-1
CASSYSPPGSNQPQHF,TGTGCCAGCAGTTACTCCCCTCCGGGGAGCAATCAGCCCCAGCATTTT,NA,TRBJ1-5,NA,TRBV6-5
CASSLVLGNANEKLFF,TGCGCCAGCAGCCTCGTATTGGGAAATGCTAATGAAAAACTGTTTTTT,NA,TRBJ1-4,NA,TRBV4-1
CASSFSPGETQYF,TGTGCCAGCAGCTTCTCACCGGGGGAGACCCAGTACTTC,NA,TRBJ2-5,NA,TRBV3-1/TRBV3-2
CATSRVRQEHEKLFF,TGTGCCACCAGCAGAGTAAGACAGGAGCATGAAAAACTGTTTTTT,NA,TRBJ1-4,NA,TRBV15
CASSFPGQNEQYF,TGTGCCAGCAGCTTTCCTGGACAGAACGAGCAGTACTTC,few,TRBJ2-7,NA,TRBV11-1
CASSTFEGSPLHF,TGTGCCAGCAGCACATTCGAGGGATCACCCCTCCACTTT,NA,TRBJ1-6,NA,TRBV21-1
CASSLESGKLFF,TGTGCCAGCAGCTTAGAATCGGGGAAACTGTTTTTT,NA,TRBJ1-4,NA,TRBV5-5
CASSYTDESYGYTF,TGTGCCAGCAGTTACACAGATGAAAGCTATGGCTACACCTTC,once,TRBJ1-2,NA,TRBV2
CAWSGPSGELFF,TGTGCCTGGAGTGGACCGTCCGGGGAGCTGTTTTTT,NA,TRBJ2-2,NA,TRBV30
CASSYSVQGNEQFF,TGTGCCAGCAGTTACAGCGTACAGGGGAATGAGCAGTTCTTC,NA,TRBJ2-1,TRBD1,TRBV6-2/TRBV6-3
CASSWTGGGGANVLTF,TGCGCCAGCAGCTGGACAGGGGGCGGCGGGGCCAACGTCCTGACTTTC,NA,TRBJ2-6,TRBD1,TRBV5-1
CASSPIGVGGPSNQPQHF,TGTGCCAGCAGTCCAATCGGAGTAGGGGGTCCTAGCAATCAGCCCCAGCATTTT,NA,TRBJ1-5,NA,TRBV27
CASRAGTGFNQPQHF,TGTGCCAGCAGGGCCGGGACAGGGTTCAATCAGCCCCAGCATTTT,NA,TRBJ1-5,TRBD1,TRBV6-5
CASSYPPAGLAGSEQYF,TGTGCCAGCAGTTACCCCCCCGCGGGACTAGCGGGATCCGAGCAGTACTTC,once,TRBJ2-7,TRBD2,TRBV6-2/TRBV6-3
CASSANLRADTQYF,TGTGCCAGCAGCGCCAACCTGCGAGCAGATACGCAGTATTTT,NA,TRBJ2-3,NA,TRBV2
CASSPWRGAGYNEQFF,TGCGCCAGCAGCCCTTGGAGGGGGGCGGGGTACAATGAGCAGTTCTTC,NA,TRBJ2-1,NA,TRBV4-3
CAISDPSQPQHF,TGTGCCATCAGTGACCCCTCTCAGCCCCAGCATTTT,NA,TRBJ1-5,NA,TRBV10-3
CASSSTSGRAVEQFF,TGTGCCAGCAGTTCGACTAGCGGGAGGGCCGTCGAGCAGTTCTTC,NA,TRBJ2-1,TRBD2,TRBV7-2
CASSRGQGGRSEQYF,TGTGCCAGCAGCCGCGGACAGGGCGGACGGAGCGAGCAGTACTTC,few,TRBJ2-7,TRBD1,TRBV14
CASSFNEQFF,TGTGCCAGCAGTTTCAATGAGCAGTTCTTC,NA,TRBJ2-1,NA,TRBV12-3/TRBV12-4